This entry concerns a single TCR beta chain. Its antigen remains unidentified. There are no base qualities to consult, and no much larger clone falls within one base. TCRbeta CDR3 regions were amplified from genomic DNA using the immunoSEQ Assay, a bias-controlled multiplex PCR. Under the source paper's analysis protocol: The number of nucleated cells in each sample was estimated from the amplification of reference gene primers within the assay. To quantify the absolute abundance of each unique TCRbeta CDR3 rearrangement, sequence reads were collapsed and filtered. Productive Simpson clonality was computed per sample as the square root of Simpson's diversity index over productive rearrangements. TCRdb carries this immuneACCESS record with in-frame sequences only. Its versions omit some clonotypes, under half of them owing to an unresolved V gene in the studies checked, with the rest unexplained. V, J and clone size are taken as reported in that table, and D and trimming were inferred from the DNA itself. The sample table contains more than 200,000 clones; only one count was recorded for approximately 84% of them. Over 1.5% of the sample is held by the ten biggest clonotypes.

The sample belongs to a study of blood T cell repertoires in COVID-19 (TCRdb year 2020). Background for the entire study: Samples from collaborators originated in the United States, Italy and Spain and spanned both the acute and convalescent phases of COVID-19. The prospective study material was composed of cDNA or gDNA derived from T cells, B-cell-depleted T cells, or PBMCs. The dataset comprised deeply sampled blood TCRbeta repertoires from subjects exposed to, actively infected with, or recovered from COVID-19. The repertoires were released in a freely available public database intended as a resource for research on the immune response to SARS-CoV-2. Samples came from the ongoing ImmuneRACE study (first 160 participants) plus 1,254 subjects from 6 global collaborators. A de-identified subject ID, COVID-19 status, age in years and sex were almost always included in the sample metadata. Where available, HLA class I and class II types were taken from metadata supplied by the sample provider and were not determined by assay-based typing. Overall study results and their limits: Clinical and demographic metadata were provided uncurated, with the amount varying by source and participant.

Participants in the prospective study were aged about 18 to 95 years, lived in under 30 United States geographic areas, and enrolled through a virtual design. In the prospective study, cohorts were assigned on the basis of participant-reported clinical history obtained from a screening survey and a study questionnaire. Recovered participants in ImmuneRACE Cohort 3 were defined by two consecutive negative NP/OP PCR tests, clearance by a healthcare professional, or resolution of symptoms. Each participant in the prospective study had whole blood, serum and a nasopharyngeal or oropharyngeal swab collected by mobile phlebotomists. Over an approximately 2-month period, participants in the prospective study had the option of providing additional blood draws and questionnaires. Before DNA extraction, prospective study blood samples were shipped either frozen or at room temperature. From the cysteine through the phenylalanine, the CDR3 covers 20 amino acids. The DNA shown is the 60-base CDR3, in frame from base 1. As encoded in the germline V gene (reference sequence), CDR1 is LGHDT while CDR2 is YNNKEL. V was cut back by 0 bases and J by 1 base, leaving a gap of 21 bases between them.

This receptor was identified in a man aged 40-50 years who had recovered from COVID-19. Sequenced material: PBMCs or T cells enriched from blood (not recorded which). The chain is made from TRBV3-1 (or the pseudogene TRBV3-2) and TRBJ2-2; TRBD2 is a possible D gene, resting on 5 matching bases. The CDR3 region has the sequence CASSQDPSGPVERNTGELFF. The nucleotide sequence reads as follows: TGTGCCAGCAGCCAAGACCCGAGCGGCCCCGTGGAGCGGAACACCGGGGAGCTGTTTTTT.